The source of this T cell receptor beta chain is a study of shared clonotypes between healthy human individuals. Study-level points and caveats: Relative to clonotypes present in all four donors, those not shared had lower generation probabilities. Sharing across four donors was highest in naive CD4 (around 5%) and lowest in memory CD8 (approximately 0.4%).

The CDR3 has 13 amino acids. CDR1 and CDR2 (germline): SSHAT, FNYEAQ (reference sequence). Repertoires were generated with immunoSEQ multiplex PCR, while TCRdb's copy carries only in-frame clones and drops some. The sample lists some 2,000,000 clones, 95% occurring once. With regard to this clone: Its antigen is unknown. At one of its ends the junction is not consistent with the germline gene, which may arise from a read error.

The gene calls are TRBV7-7 and TRBJ2-2; D is tentatively TRBD1 or TRBD2 (5 bases each). The source material was naive CD4+ T cells sorted from blood. Subset defined: CD45RA+ positively selected. This clonotype originated in a man aged 18 to 30 in good health. DNA of the CDR3: TGTGCTAGCAGCTTAATGAGGGGCGGGGAGCTGTTTTTT. It encodes CASSLMRGGELFF.